Shown below are 11 T cell receptor beta chains from a single sample sequenced in a study of blood T cell repertoires in COVID-19. TCRdb keeps only in-frame clones here, not all; method: immunoSEQ multiplex PCR. The sample records approximately 200,000 clones, under 85% being singletons. The sequenced sample consisted of PBMCs or T cells enriched from blood (not recorded which). These receptors were taken from a man between 60 and 70 years old who had recovered from COVID-19.

The J gene is TRBJ1-2, the V gene TRBV9; D remains ambiguous. The length of the CDR3 is 12 residues. V was trimmed by 1 base and J by 7 bases, leaving 8 bases between them. CDR1 SGDLS and CDR2 YYNGEE come from the germline V gene. The CDR3 DNA follows: TGTGCCAGCAGCGTAACATCAGGTGGCTACACCTTC. Translation: CASSVTSGGYTF.

The chain has TRBV2 and TRBJ1-4; unclear D gene. V was pared by 6 bases and J by 5 bases, with 16 bases between. The length of the CDR3 is 15 residues. The V gene's germline CDR1 is SNHLY and CDR2 FYNNEI. The CDR3 coding sequence is TGTGCCAGCAGACCTCAAGCGGGGTGGAATGAAAAACTGTTTTTT. This encodes CASRPQAGWNEKLFF.

The chain combines TRBV4-2 with TRBJ2-5; 8 bases agree with TRBD2. Trimming removed 3 bases from V and 1 base from J; junction bases left unmatched: 10. Germline CDR1 and CDR2: LGHNA and YNFKEQ. The CDR3 is 17 residues long. CDR3 sequence (DNA): TGTGCCAGCAGCCAGTCGTACGGGGGGGCGACCCAAGAGACCCAGTACTTC. It translates to CASSQSYGGATQETQYF.

The chain carries TRBV5-1 and TRBJ2-3, with 13 bases aligning to TRBD2. This CDR3 has 17 amino acids. V shed 4 bases and J 5 bases; nucleotides not matched to a gene: 10. Looked up from germline, CDR1 is SGHRS and CDR2 is YFSETQ. The CDR3 is CASSRLAGGRMGDTQYF. The CDR3 bases are TGCGCCAGCAGCCGACTAGCGGGGGGCCGGATGGGAGATACGCAGTATTTT.

The rearrangement joins TRBV19 to TRBJ1-3; D is possibly TRBD1 (6 bases). V was trimmed by 10 bases and J by 0 bases, leaving 13 bases between them. This CDR3 comprises 14 residues. CDR1 is LNHDA, CDR2 SQIVND, per germline (reference sequence). CDR3 DNA sequence: TGTGCCACCCGGAACAGGGACTCTGGAAACACCATATATTTT. Amino acids: CATRNRDSGNTIYF. Full variable domain (remainder filled in from reference TRBV19 and TRBJ1-3): DGGITQSPKYLFRKEGQNVTLSCEQNLNHDAMYWYRQDPGQGLRLIYYSQIVNDFQKGDIAEGYSVSREKKESFPLTVTSAQKNPTAFYLCATRNRDSGNTIYFGEGSWLTVV.

The V call is TRBV6-5, the J call TRBJ1-6; maybe TRBD1 (5 bases). Germline V gene lookup returns CDR1 MNHEY and CDR2 SVGAGI. The CDR3 loop spans 14 amino acids. The V and J ends lost 2 bases and 10 bases respectively, with 12 bases between them. The CDR3, as DNA: TGTGCCAGCAGTTACCGCCAGGGTAAATCACCCCTCCACTTT. Protein: CASSYRQGKSPLHF.

The chain uses TRBV6-5 and TRBJ1-1; 8 positions match TRBD1. V lost 5 bases and J lost 4; bases outside the gene matches: 0. CDR3 size: 12 residues. Germline V gives CDR1 MNHEY, CDR2 SVGAGI. The CDR3 spells CASSTGGTEAFF. The CDR3 coding sequence is TGTGCCAGCAGTACAGGGGGCACTGAAGCTTTCTTT.

The chain couples TRBV5-4 to TRBJ1-2; D not certain. V was pared by 5 bases and J by 2 bases, with 13 bases between. Germline V lookup: CDR1 SGHNT, CDR2 YYREEE (reference sequence). This CDR3 is built from 14 residues. DNA for the CDR3: TGTGCCAGCAGTCATCCAGAGGGAAACTATGGCTACACCTTC. It encodes CASSHPEGNYGYTF.

The chain couples TRBV19 to TRBJ1-3; tentative D call: TRBD1 (6 bases). Germline CDR1 is LNHDA and CDR2 is SQIVND (reference sequence). V was clipped by 3 bases and J by 8 bases, with 14 bases between them. CDR3 length equals 14 residues. CDR3 residues: CASSIAGAEDTIYF. The CDR3 nucleotides are TGTGCCAGTAGTATTGCGGGGGCGGAGGACACCATATATTTT.

This chain uses TRBV10-1 with TRBJ2-7; 14 bases map to TRBD2. After removal of 4 bases from V and 0 bases from J, the junction contained 5 bases not matched to a gene. The CDR3 length is 17 residues. Germline loops: CDR1 WNHNN, CDR2 SYGVQD (reference sequence). CDR3 nucleotides: TGCGCCAGCAGTGTGGGACTAGCGGGGGTCCCCTCCTACGAGCAGTACTTC. The encoded protein is CASSVGLAGVPSYEQYF.

The genes are TRBV6-5 and TRBJ1-1, with TRBD1 identical over 7 bases. Germline V CDR1 and CDR2: MNHEY, SVGAGI. V lost 6 bases, J lost 5 bases, and 9 bases stayed unmatched. This CDR3 region has 14 residues. The CDR3 DNA follows: TGTGCCAGCAGAGACAGGGATGATGGGACTGAAGCTTTCTTT. Its translation is CASRDRDDGTEAFF.